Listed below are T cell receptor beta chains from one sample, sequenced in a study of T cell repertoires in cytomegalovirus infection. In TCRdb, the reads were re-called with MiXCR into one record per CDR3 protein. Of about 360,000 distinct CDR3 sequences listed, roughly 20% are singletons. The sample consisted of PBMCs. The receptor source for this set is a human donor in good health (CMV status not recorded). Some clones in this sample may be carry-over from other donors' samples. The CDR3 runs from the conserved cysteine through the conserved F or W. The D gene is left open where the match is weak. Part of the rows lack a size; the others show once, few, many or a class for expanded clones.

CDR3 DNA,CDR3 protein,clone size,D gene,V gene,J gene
TGTGCCAGCAGCTTATTTCCGGGCCCAGAAGATGGTGAGCAGTTCTTC,CASSLFPGPEDGEQFF,-,-,TRBV5-5,TRBJ2-1
TGTGCCAGCAGTGAATTGGGCCGGGAGACCCAGTACTTC,CASSELGRETQYF,many,-,TRBV25-1,TRBJ2-5
TGTGCCAGCAGCCCACGGGGACAGGGGCGGGTGATGGAGACCCAGTACTTC,CASSPRGQGRVMETQYF,many,TRBD1,TRBV7-2,TRBJ2-5
TGCAGTGCTAGAGCGGGGGTAAGCTCCTACAATGAGCAGTTCTTC,CSARAGVSSYNEQFF,-,-,TRBV20-1,TRBJ2-1
TGTGCCAGCAGCTCAACGGGGACGATGAATTCACCCCTCCACTTT,CASSSTGTMNSPLHF,-,-,TRBV9,TRBJ1-6
TGCAGTGCTAGTCGACTAGCGGCAAGCACAGATACGCAGTATTTT,CSASRLAASTDTQYF,-,TRBD2,TRBV20-1,TRBJ2-3
TGTGCCAGCAGCTTATCTGAGGTTGAGCAGTTCTTC,CASSLSEVEQFF,many,-,TRBV7-9,TRBJ2-1
TGCAGGGCGCCCCTAGGTAGAGCAGAAGCTTTCTTT,CRAPLGRAEAFF,-,-,TRBV20-1,TRBJ1-1
TGTGCCAGCACCTATAACTCGGGGGGGGACACCGGGGAGCTGTTTTTT,CASTYNSGGDTGELFF,few,TRBD2,TRBV11-2,TRBJ2-2
TGTGCCAGCAGTTTCTCGGGGGGGGGGGGCCAAGAGACCCAGTACTTC,CASSFSGGGGQETQYF,few,TRBD2,TRBV12-3/TRBV12-4,TRBJ2-5
TGCAGTGCTCGGACAGGGGATGGTCCCCAGCATTTT,CSARTGDGPQHF,few,TRBD1,TRBV20-1,TRBJ1-5
TGTGCCAGCAGCTTTTCGGGGCGAGAAGCTTTCTTT,CASSFSGREAFF,many,-,TRBV7-9,TRBJ1-1
TGTGCCAGCAGCCCTGGAAGGGTAGATCCCCAGTACTTC,CASSPGRVDPQYF,-,-,TRBV9,TRBJ2-5
TGTGCCAGCAGTCTTTGGGGGACGAACACCGGGGAGCTGTTTTTT,CASSLWGTNTGELFF,-,-,TRBV7-8,TRBJ2-2
TGTGCCAGCTCACTCTCCGGAGCCAACACAGATACGCAGTATTTT,CASSLSGANTDTQYF,-,-,TRBV18,TRBJ2-3
TGTGCCAGCAGTGAACGCGGTTTCGACGAGTATGGCTACACCTTC,CASSERGFDEYGYTF,-,-,TRBV6-1,TRBJ1-2
TGTGCCAGCAGCTCCGACAGGGCTGGTCAGCCCCAGCATTTT,CASSSDRAGQPQHF,many,TRBD1,TRBV7-2,TRBJ1-5
TGTGCCATCAGTGAGCCCCCGACAGGGGTCACAGATACGCAGTATTTT,CAISEPPTGVTDTQYF,few,TRBD1,TRBV10-3,TRBJ2-3
TGTGCCAGCAGCGTAGTTGGGGGGAACTATGGCTACACCTTC,CASSVVGGNYGYTF,-,-,TRBV9,TRBJ1-2
TGTGCTAGTGGTGAGGACCTCAGCACAGATACGCAGTATTTT,CASGEDLSTDTQYF,few,-,TRBV12-5,TRBJ2-3
TGTGCCACCAGAGGGTCAACCTACAATGAGCAGTTCTTC,CATRGSTYNEQFF,-,-,TRBV24-1,TRBJ2-1
TGTGCCAGCAGCGCGATAGTGGGGGATTCGTCTTACGAGCAGTACTTC,CASSAIVGDSSYEQYF,many,-,TRBV11-2,TRBJ2-7
TGTGCCAGCAGCTCGAGCGAAGGGACCGACCGGGCTATCGAGCAGTACTTC,CASSSSEGTDRAIEQYF,few,-,TRBV7-9,TRBJ2-7
TGTGCCAGCAGCCCTACAAATACGGTCGGAGCCCAGTACTTC,CASSPTNTVGAQYF,many,-,TRBV7-2,TRBJ2-5
TGTGCCAGCAGCTTGGGGCGAGGGGCCATAAACTATGGCTACACCTTC,CASSLGRGAINYGYTF,-,-,TRBV5-4,TRBJ1-2
TGTGCCAGCAGGAATCCTAGCGGAGAGACCCAGTACTTC,CASRNPSGETQYF,many,TRBD2,TRBV6-1,TRBJ2-5
TGTGCCAGCAGTCAAATTCGCAGGGGGCCCCACACAGATACGCAGTATTTT,CASSQIRRGPHTDTQYF,-,TRBD1,TRBV28,TRBJ2-3
TGTGCCAGCAGCCTCGACGCGTCCTACGAGCAGTACTTC,CASSLDASYEQYF,many,-,TRBV7-9,TRBJ2-7
TGTGCCAGCAGCACCCCGAGACAGGGGGCCGATGAGCAGTTCTTC,CASSTPRQGADEQFF,-,TRBD1,TRBV11-1,TRBJ2-1
TGTGCCAGCAGCTTCCCAGGGGGGCCTCATCCCTACGAGCAGTACTTC,CASSFPGGPHPYEQYF,-,-,TRBV7-9,TRBJ2-7
TGTGCCAGCAGCTCTTCATCCCAGGCAGATACGCAGTATTTT,CASSSSSQADTQYF,many,-,TRBV7-2,TRBJ2-3
TGCAGTGCTAGAGAAGGGACTACGCTCTCCTACGAGCAGTACTTC,CSAREGTTLSYEQYF,-,TRBD2,TRBV20-1,TRBJ2-7
TGTGCCAGCAGCTTAGCGAGGAGCAATGAGCAGTTCTTC,CASSLARSNEQFF,few,-,TRBV7-9,TRBJ2-1
TGTGCCAGCAGCTCAACCCAGGGTTGGGGATACAATGAGCAGTTCTTC,CASSSTQGWGYNEQFF,-,-,TRBV12-3/TRBV12-4,TRBJ2-1
TGTGCCAGCAGTTACCAACTAGCGGGGGGCACAGATACGCAGTATTTT,CASSYQLAGGTDTQYF,few,TRBD2,TRBV6-8,TRBJ2-3